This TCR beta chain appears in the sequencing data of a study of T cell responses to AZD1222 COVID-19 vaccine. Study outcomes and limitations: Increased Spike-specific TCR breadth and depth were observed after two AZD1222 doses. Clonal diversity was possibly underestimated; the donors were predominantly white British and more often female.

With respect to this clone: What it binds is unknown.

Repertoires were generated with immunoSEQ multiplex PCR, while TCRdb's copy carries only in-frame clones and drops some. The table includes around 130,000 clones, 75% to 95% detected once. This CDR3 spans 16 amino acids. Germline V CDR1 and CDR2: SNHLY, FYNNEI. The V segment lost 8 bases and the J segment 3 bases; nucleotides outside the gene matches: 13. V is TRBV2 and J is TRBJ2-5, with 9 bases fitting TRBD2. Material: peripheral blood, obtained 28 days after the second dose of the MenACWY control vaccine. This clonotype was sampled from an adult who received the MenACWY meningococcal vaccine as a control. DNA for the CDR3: TGTGCCAGCGTGGGGATAGCGGGAGAGGAGGAAGAGACCCAGTACTTC. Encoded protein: CASVGIAGEEEETQYF.